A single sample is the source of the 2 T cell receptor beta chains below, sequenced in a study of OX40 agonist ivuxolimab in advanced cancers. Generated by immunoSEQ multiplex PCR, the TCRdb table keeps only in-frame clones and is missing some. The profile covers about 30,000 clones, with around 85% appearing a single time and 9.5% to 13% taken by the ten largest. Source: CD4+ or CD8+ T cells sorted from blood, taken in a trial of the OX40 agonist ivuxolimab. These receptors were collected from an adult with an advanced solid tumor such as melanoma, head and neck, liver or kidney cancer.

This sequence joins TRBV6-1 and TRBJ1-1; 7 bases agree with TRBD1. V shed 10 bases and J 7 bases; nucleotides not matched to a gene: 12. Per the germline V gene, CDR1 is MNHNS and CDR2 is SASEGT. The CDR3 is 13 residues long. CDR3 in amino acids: CAMTGRIKGEAFF. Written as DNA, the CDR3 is TGTGCCATGACAGGGCGAATTAAGGGTGAAGCTTTCTTT.

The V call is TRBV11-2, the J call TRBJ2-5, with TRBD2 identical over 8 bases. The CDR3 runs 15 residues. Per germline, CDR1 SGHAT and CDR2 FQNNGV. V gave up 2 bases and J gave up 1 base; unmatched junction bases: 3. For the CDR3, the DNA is TGTGCCAGCAGCTTATCCGGGACTAGCCAAGAGACCCAGTACTTC. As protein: CASSLSGTSQETQYF.